This entry features one T cell receptor (beta chain) sequence. This entry is derived from a study of blood T cell repertoires in COVID-19. Study in general: T cells, B-cell-depleted T cells, or PBMCs supplied cDNA or gDNA.

Individuals aged about 18 to 89 years were recruited from approximately 24 US areas. Recovery among Cohort 3 donors was established by two negative PCRs, clearance, or symptom resolution. In the study's own analysis: Amplification with reference gene primers provided the estimates of nucleated cell counts. Profiling relied on immunoSEQ multiplex PCR, and the TCRdb table lists in-frame clones only, not all of them. V, J and clone size were drawn from that table, and D and trimming were deduced from the DNA. The sample yields some 150,000 clones, roughly 80% seen once. This CDR3 has 16 residues. Germline CDR1 MNHEY, CDR2 SMNVEV (reference sequence). Trimming at V came to 4 bases and at J to 8 bases, leaving 8 bases not matched to a gene.

The sequence came from a man aged 45-60 years who had recovered from COVID-19. Material for sequencing was PBMCs or T cells enriched from blood (not recorded which). The genes are TRBV27 and TRBJ2-1; 13 nucleotides line up with TRBD2. CDR3 protein: CASSSLLAGGPDEQFF. The CDR3 nucleotides read TGTGCCAGCAGTTCCCTACTAGCGGGGGGGCCTGATGAGCAGTTCTTC.